This T cell receptor beta chain was documented in a study of neoadjuvant anti-PD-1 for oral cavity cancer. Overall study: Nivolumab at 3 mg/kg was mostly given biweekly, three to four doses, pre-surgery. General observations from the study: Pretreatment Treg/Th17 ratio correlated inversely with post-treatment tumor clonality. PBMC Gini-index clonality exceeded responders' in non-responders post-nivolumab.

Time point meaning: after neoadjuvant nivolumab, at surgical resection. The protocol was immunoSEQ multiplex PCR, while the TCRdb copy is restricted to in-frame clones and leaves out a portion. The table records 6,000 to 10,000 clones, roughly 60% of them present only once. The CDR3 contains 13 residues. Trimming took off 4 bases at V and 3 bases at J, with 9 bases between the two ends. Germline V lookup: CDR1 SGHNT, CDR2 YENEEA. Comment on this clone: What it recognizes is unknown.

This clonotype was obtained from a person aged 40 to 85 with oral cavity squamous cell carcinoma. The rearrangement links TRBV11-3 to TRBJ2-5; possibly TRBD1 for D (6 bases). Sequenced here: PBMCs, sampled after nivolumab (anti-PD-1) treatment. In nucleotides, the CDR3 is TGTGCCAGCAGCTGGGGGCAGAAAGAGACCCAGTACTTC. It codes for CASSWGQKETQYF. Looking up the rest from reference TRBV11-3 and TRBJ2-5 gives the full variable domain: EAGVVQSPRYKIIEKKQPVAFWCNPISGHNTLYWYLQNLGQGPELLIRYENEEAVDDSQLPKDRFSAERLKGVDSTLKIQPAELGDSAVYLCASSWGQKETQYFGPGTRLLVL.